This T cell receptor beta chain was identified in a study of regulatory T cells in long-lasting Graves disease. Study information: A definition of persistent Graves' disease required over 5 years of antithyroid drugs plus positive TSH receptor antibodies. General study results and limits: Favored gene segments in persistent disease were TRBV28, TRBJ1-2 and TRBJ2-5.

Combining iRepertoire HTBI primers with Arm-PCR of CDR3 regions, the authors built TCR beta libraries. From the multiplex PCR reads, TCRdb called clonotypes with MiXCR, one entry per CDR3 protein. The sample carries approximately 380,000 distinct CDR3 sequences, roughly 20% recorded once. Time point specified: persistent/refractory GD, antithyroid drugs over 5 years with positive TRAb. Generation of the TCR library employed RNA extracted from PBMCs. CDR1 and CDR2 from the germline V gene are SNHLY and FYNNEI. The V segment lost 7 bases and the J segment 2 bases; nucleotides outside the gene matches: 3. The CDR3 runs to 16 residues. In this sample, this clonotype turned up many times. What it recognizes is unknown.

The sample here was peripheral blood mononuclear cells (PBMCs), taken when the disease was refractory, from a patient treated with antithyroid drugs. V is TRBV2 and J is TRBJ2-6, with 12 positions matching TRBD2. This receptor was obtained from a female donor with Graves disease. Here the CDR3 DNA reads TGTGCCAGCAATAGACTAGCGGGGGCTGGGGCCAACGTCCTGACTTTC. It encodes CASNRLAGAGANVLTF.